Listed here are 27 T cell receptor beta chains from one sample, sequenced in a study of blood T cell repertoires in COVID-19. Some clones are missing from TCRdb's copy, which holds only in-frame ones; the method was immunoSEQ multiplex PCR. The data contain about 260,000 clones, 80% to 85% of them seen just once; the ten biggest clones take up less than 2%. Material for sequencing was peripheral blood. The receptors shown here come from a middle-aged woman who had recovered from COVID-19.

The chain combines TRBV7-3 with TRBJ2-1, with 7 bases that match TRBD1. There are 13 residues in the CDR3. The V gene's germline CDR1 is SGHTA and CDR2 FQGTGA. Losses at the gene ends were 5 bases for V and 6 bases for J; bases not matched to a gene: 4. The CDR3 loop reads CASSVGTANEQFF. DNA for the CDR3: TGTGCCAGCAGCGTCGGGACAGCCAATGAGCAGTTCTTC.

This chain joins TRBV7-2 and TRBJ1-1; D is perhaps TRBD1 (6 bases). The CDR3 totals 17 residues. Trimming took off 4 bases at V and 3 bases at J, with 21 bases between the two ends. In germline, CDR1 is SGHTA, CDR2 FQGNSA. The CDR3 region has the DNA TGTGCCAGCAGCTCCCCGCCCCGCAGGGGACGGGACACTGAAGCTTTCTTT. Its protein is CASSSPPRRGRDTEAFF.

This clone turned up a few times. V usage is TRBV4-1 and J usage is TRBJ1-5; unclear D gene. This CDR3 is 14 amino acids long. Germline CDR1 and CDR2: MGHRA and YSYEKL. The germline V and J ends were trimmed by 1 base and 5 bases, with 9 bases remaining between them. The CDR3 here is CASSQGSSYQPQHF. In DNA form, the CDR3 reads TGCGCCAGCAGCCAAGGGTCCAGTTATCAGCCCCAGCATTTT.

This sequence joins TRBV25-1 and TRBJ1-5; TRBD1 matches at 10 bases. Germline V CDR1 and CDR2: MGHDK, SYGVNS. The V gene end was trimmed by 8 bases and the J gene end by 0 bases; junction bases not matched to a gene: 7. The CDR3 contains 16 residues. The CDR3 sequence is CASLGQGVNSNQPQHF. As DNA, the CDR3 is TGTGCCAGCCTTGGACAGGGGGTAAATAGCAATCAGCCCCAGCATTTT.

This chain uses TRBV5-5 with TRBJ1-5, with 10 bases lining up with TRBD1. The CDR3 runs to 18 residues. Germline CDR1 and CDR2: SGHKS and YYEKEE (reference sequence). V shed 4 bases and J 0 bases; nucleotides not matched to a gene: 10. The CDR3 nucleotides are TGTGCCAGCAGCCGCCGGGACAGGGGCCAGCATAGCAATCAGCCCCAGCATTTT. Its translation: CASSRRDRGQHSNQPQHF.

The chain combines TRBV7-8 with TRBJ1-1, with a weak D call TRBD1 (6 bases). The germline V gene has CDR1 SGHVS and CDR2 FQNEAQ. The CDR3 has 14 residues. Trimming stripped 4 bases from V and 6 bases from J, with 15 bases between. The CDR3 protein is CASSSSGTLAEAFF. The CDR3 DNA reads as TGTGCCAGCAGCTCCTCCGGGACACTCGCTGAAGCTTTCTTT. Filled out from reference TRBV7-8 and TRBJ1-1, the complete variable domain reads GAGVSQSPRYKVAKRGQDVALRCDPISGHVSLFWYQQALGQGPEFLTYFQNEAQLDKSGLPSDRFFAERPEGSVSTLKIQRTQQEDSAVYLCASSSSGTLAEAFFGQGTRLTVV.

The chain employs TRBV18 and TRBJ2-5, with 9 nucleotides matching TRBD1. V gave up 2 bases and J gave up 4 bases; unmatched junction bases: 5. In germline, CDR1 is KGHSH, CDR2 LQKENI. This CDR3 is built from 15 residues. CDR3 sequence reads: CASSPLPTGGETQYF. The CDR3 nucleotides read TGTGCCAGCTCACCATTGCCGACAGGGGGAGAGACCCAGTACTTC.

The count of this clone is one. The chain is built from TRBV5-1 and TRBJ1-1; 9 bases fit TRBD1. The CDR3 length is 15 residues. Germline CDR1 and CDR2: SGHRS and YFSETQ. J gave up 1 base and V 4 bases, and 5 bases lay outside the gene matches. CDR3 DNA: TGCGCCAGCAGCAAGACAGGGGGAGAGAACACTGAAGCTTTCTTT. Its protein is CASSKTGGENTEAFF.

V is TRBV28 and J is TRBJ1-2; no clear D. The CDR3 extends over 12 amino acids. V was clipped by 4 bases and J by 7 bases, with 10 bases between them. Germline loops: CDR1 MDHEN, CDR2 SYDVKM. CDR3 nucleotides: TGTGCCAGCAGTTCCCATCCGGGTGGCTACACCTTC. Translated, it gives CASSSHPGGYTF.

V is TRBV27 and J is TRBJ1-6; a weak D match, TRBD1 (5 bases). Trimming removed 6 bases at V and 8 bases at J, with 17 bases between. The germline CDR1 and CDR2 sequences are MNHEY and SMNVEV (reference sequence). CDR3 length: 15 amino acids. The CDR3 region has the DNA TGTGCCAGCAGGTTGACAGATTTTCTGGATTCACCCCTCCACTTT. Amino acids: CASRLTDFLDSPLHF.

The rearrangement joins TRBV12-3 or TRBV12-4 to TRBJ1-2, with D tentatively TRBD1 (5 bases). The CDR3 spans 12 residues. Trimming left V 7 bases short and J 4 bases short, with 10 bases between. The CDR3 spells CASTSTGYGYTF. The CDR3 bases are TGTGCCAGCACCTCAACAGGCTATGGCTACACCTTC.

This clone was seen a single time. The chain couples TRBV7-7 to TRBJ2-7, with a weak D call TRBD1 (6 bases). The CDR3 is made up of 13 amino acids. The V gene's germline CDR1 is SSHAT and CDR2 FNYEAQ (reference sequence). Trimming removed 3 bases at V and 6 bases at J, with 12 bases between. CDR3 amino acids: CASSLDRSSEQYF. CDR3 bases: TGTGCCAGCAGCTTGGACAGATCCAGCGAGCAGTACTTC.

The gene calls are TRBV2 and TRBJ2-7; 8 nucleotides align to TRBD1. This CDR3 spans 14 amino acids. The germline gives CDR1 SNHLY, CDR2 FYNNEI. The junction had 7 bases not matched to a gene; V was cut back by 4 bases and J by 5 bases. The CDR3 DNA sequence: TGTGCCAGCAGTGTAAACAGGGGGGTGAACGAGCAGTACTTC. Amino acids: CASSVNRGVNEQYF.

The chain has TRBV3-1 (or the pseudogene TRBV3-2) and TRBJ1-2, with D possibly being TRBD1 (5 bases). Germline CDR1 reads LGHDT; CDR2 reads YNNKEL (reference sequence). CDR3 size: 13 residues. V was trimmed by 4 bases and J by 5 bases, leaving 11 bases between them. The CDR3 DNA reads TGTGCCAGCAGCCGGGGGGGAGGTTATGGCTACACCTTC. Its protein product is CASSRGGGYGYTF.

V is TRBV7-6 and J is TRBJ2-2; perhaps TRBD1 as D (5 bases). Per germline, CDR1 SGHVS and CDR2 FNYEAQ. CDR3 length: 15 amino acids. V was shortened by 5 bases and J by 0 bases, with 10 bases between the two germline ends. The CDR3, as DNA: TGTGCCAGCAGCCTTGGGGCGGCGAACACCGGGGAGCTGTTTTTT. Translation gives CASSLGAANTGELFF.

The chain is built from TRBV3-1 (or the pseudogene TRBV3-2) and TRBJ1-2; possible D gene TRBD1, 5 bases. This CDR3 is built from 13 residues. CDR1 and CDR2 (germline): LGHDT, YNNKEL (reference sequence). Trimming took 5 bases from V and 5 from J, leaving 12 bases between them. The CDR3 bases are TGTGCCAGCAGCTCGGTAGGGGAATATGGCTACACCTTC. This gives the protein CASSSVGEYGYTF.

J is TRBJ2-5 and V is TRBV6-1, with 13 bases lining up with TRBD2. This CDR3 is 18 amino acids long. Trimming at V came to 2 bases and at J to 3 bases, leaving 9 bases not matched to a gene. The germline gives CDR1 MNHNS, CDR2 SASEGT. For the CDR3, the DNA is TGTGCCAGCAGTGAAACTAGCGGGGGGGCCTGGGGAAAAGAGACCCAGTACTTC. Its protein is CASSETSGGAWGKETQYF.

This clone was detected once. The chain combines TRBV6-5 with TRBJ1-2, with 8 bases lining up with TRBD1. V was pared by 10 bases and J by 6 bases, with 13 bases of the junction left unmatched. From germline, CDR1 is MNHEY and CDR2 SVGAGI. The CDR3 extends over 14 amino acids. CDR3 bases: TGTGCCACCAACAGAGCTGACAGGGGAGATGGCTACACCTTC. This encodes CATNRADRGDGYTF.

This clone came up many times. The chain recombines TRBV28 with TRBJ2-1, with 12 bases that match TRBD2. Losses at the gene ends were 7 bases for V and 3 bases for J; bases not matched to a gene: 10. This CDR3 is 17 amino acids long. Germline-derived CDR1 and CDR2 are MDHEN and SYDVKM. The CDR3 nucleotides are TGTGCCAGCACTAGCGGGGGGGCCCGTAGTAGCTACAATGAGCAGTTCTTC. This encodes CASTSGGARSSYNEQFF.

The chain is built from TRBV6-1 and TRBJ2-5, with D maybe TRBD2 (7 bases). The V and J ends lost 1 base and 6 bases respectively, with 18 bases between them. From germline, CDR1 is MNHNS and CDR2 SASEGT. This CDR3 is built from 16 residues. CDR3 residues: CASSEGPLGGRKTQYF. DNA for the CDR3: TGTGCCAGCAGTGAAGGCCCTCTGGGGGGGCGAAAGACCCAGTACTTC.

V gene TRBV7-9 combines with J gene TRBJ2-3; perhaps TRBD2 as D (5 bases). The CDR3 is made up of 17 amino acids. The V gene's germline CDR1 is SEHNR and CDR2 FQNEAQ (reference sequence). V was trimmed by 5 bases and J by 6 bases, leaving 24 bases between them. The CDR3 region is CASSPHTPRASGDTQYF. DNA for the CDR3: TGTGCCAGCAGCCCCCATACCCCAAGGGCTTCGGGGGATACGCAGTATTTT.

This chain joins TRBV2 and TRBJ2-7; D call uncertain. Germline V CDR1 and CDR2: SNHLY, FYNNEI. The CDR3 has 15 residues. The ends were cut back, 4 bases at V and 1 base at J, with 14 bases in the middle. The CDR3 sequence is CASSVWLGPSYEQYF. CDR3 DNA: TGTGCCAGCAGTGTGTGGCTAGGCCCTTCCTACGAGCAGTACTTC.

The genes are TRBV6-6 and TRBJ2-5; D is unresolved. Trimming cost V 0 bases and J 4 bases, with 9 bases left between them. This CDR3 region has 14 residues. Germline V gives CDR1 MNHNY, CDR2 SVGAGI (reference sequence). The CDR3 loop is CASSYSNRRETQYF. In DNA form, the CDR3 reads TGTGCCAGCAGTTACTCGAACAGACGAGAGACCCAGTACTTC.

V gene TRBV12-5 combines with J gene TRBJ1-1; 10 bases line up with TRBD1. CDR1 is LGHNT and CDR2 is FRNRAP in the germline V gene. Unmatched junction bases numbered 2, after V lost 4 bases and J lost 3 bases. The CDR3 sequence is 14 residues long. The CDR3 sequence is CASGSGQGDTEAFF. The CDR3 DNA reads TGTGCTAGTGGTTCTGGACAGGGGGACACTGAAGCTTTCTTT.

V usage is TRBV27 and J usage is TRBJ1-2; the match to TRBD1 covers 7 bases. V shed 6 bases, J shed 0 bases, and the junction held 4 bases outside the gene matches. CDR3 length: 14 amino acids. The germline gives CDR1 MNHEY, CDR2 SMNVEV (reference sequence). Here the CDR3 DNA reads TGTGCCAGCAGCCGGGGGACAGCTAACTATGGCTACACCTTC. Translation: CASSRGTANYGYTF.

This clone appeared once. This chain uses TRBV20-1 with TRBJ1-2; no reliable D call. The CDR3 loop spans 16 amino acids. Per the germline V gene, CDR1 is DFQATT and CDR2 is SNEGSKA (reference sequence). V was shortened by 3 bases and J by 2 bases, with 19 bases between the two germline ends. Here the CDR3 reads CSASSLTILRNYGYTF. The DNA for the CDR3 is TGCAGTGCTAGTTCTCTCACGATCCTAAGAAACTATGGCTACACCTTC.

The chain uses TRBV6-2 or TRBV6-3 and TRBJ1-3; D gene uncertain. This CDR3 has 14 amino acids. Trimming removed 6 bases at V and 2 bases at J, with 11 bases between. Germline V gives CDR1 MNHEY, CDR2 SVGEGT. The CDR3 is CASSLTETGNTIYF. The CDR3 DNA sequence: TGTGCCAGCAGCCTGACTGAGACTGGAAACACCATATATTTT.